This note documents a single TCR beta chain sequence. The antigen remains unidentified. At one of its ends the junction is not consistent with the germline gene, which may arise from a read error. Other DNA sequences within the sample encode an identical CDR3. Germline V gives CDR1 SGHVS, CDR2 FQNEAQ. CDR3 length equals 15 residues. This PCR relied on a set of 60 Vbeta primers and 13 Jbeta primers. Original processing methods: A later analysis tallied tens of millions of unique TCR beta chains, roughly 11 million of them shared. The table came from immunoSEQ multiplex PCR; TCRdb's copy has only in-frame clones and leaves some out. V and J calls and clone size follow that table, whereas D and trimming were derived from the DNA. The sample lists around 150,000 clones, around 90% occurring once. The entry originates in a study of cytomegalovirus exposure and HLA in healthy donors. Overall study context: Earlier results showed 120 million or so unique TCR beta sequences derived from roughly 180 million T cells. Study outcomes and limitations: It was 150 to 200 TCR beta chains that were listed as cytomegalovirus-associated. Most TCR sequences showed up rarely, but some public TCRs showed up in many donors.

This clonotype originated in a woman aged 40 to 55 in good health and CMV-seronegative. What was sequenced was PBMCs. The gene calls are TRBV7-8 and TRBJ2-2, with D possibly matching TRBD2 (6 bases). The CDR3 reads CASSSGTSRTGELFF. CDR3 coding DNA: TGCGCCAGCAGCTCCGGGACTTCTAGAACCGGGGAGCTGTTTTTT.